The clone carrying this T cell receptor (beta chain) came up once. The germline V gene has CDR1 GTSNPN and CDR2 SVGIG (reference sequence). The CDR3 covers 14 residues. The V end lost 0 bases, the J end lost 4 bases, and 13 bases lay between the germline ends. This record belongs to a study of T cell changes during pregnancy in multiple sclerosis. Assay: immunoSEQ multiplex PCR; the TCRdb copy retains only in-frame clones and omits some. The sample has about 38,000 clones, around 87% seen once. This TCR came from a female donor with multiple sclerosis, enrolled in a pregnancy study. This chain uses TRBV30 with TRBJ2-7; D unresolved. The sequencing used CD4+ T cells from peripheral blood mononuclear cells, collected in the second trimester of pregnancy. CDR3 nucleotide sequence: TGTGCCTGGAGTGTTGCCGGGTATACTTACGAGCAGTACTTC. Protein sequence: CAWSVAGYTYEQYF.